Reported below is one TCR beta chain. The data were obtained in a study of blood T cell repertoires in COVID-19. Study at large: Samples came from the United States, Italy and Spain, spanning acute and convalescent COVID-19.

V dropped 10 bases and J dropped 0 bases, with 15 bases sitting between them. Germline V gene lookup returns CDR1 MNHEY and CDR2 SVGAGI. This CDR3 contains 14 residues. Study processing details: Amplifying reference gene primers gave estimates of nucleated cell counts. Here immunoSEQ multiplex PCR was the method, and the copy in TCRdb shows in-frame clones only, minus some. The DNA gave D and trimming, while V, J and clone size come from that table. The sample includes some 62,000 clones, roughly 84% of them seen just once. The sequencing input was peripheral blood. The chain is built from TRBV6-5 and TRBJ1-1; no clear D gene. The TCR was taken from a woman of 80 years or more with active or convalescent COVID-19. CDR3 DNA sequence: TGTGCCATTGGTAAACAGCCCATGAACACTGAAGCTTTCTTT. Translation: CAIGKQPMNTEAFF.